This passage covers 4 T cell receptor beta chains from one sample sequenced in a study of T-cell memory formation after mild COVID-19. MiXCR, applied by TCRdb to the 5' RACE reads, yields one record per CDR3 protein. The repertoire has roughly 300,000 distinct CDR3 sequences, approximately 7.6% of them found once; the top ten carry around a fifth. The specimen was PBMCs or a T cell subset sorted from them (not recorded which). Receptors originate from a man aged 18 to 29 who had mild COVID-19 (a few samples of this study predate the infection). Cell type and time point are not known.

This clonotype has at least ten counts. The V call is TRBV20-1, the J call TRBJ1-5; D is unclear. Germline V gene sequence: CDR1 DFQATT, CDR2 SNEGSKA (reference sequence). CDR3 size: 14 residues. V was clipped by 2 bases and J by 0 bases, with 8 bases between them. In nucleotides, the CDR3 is TGCAGTGCTAGAACGGGAAATAGCAATCAGCCCCAGCATTTT. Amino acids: CSARTGNSNQPQHF.

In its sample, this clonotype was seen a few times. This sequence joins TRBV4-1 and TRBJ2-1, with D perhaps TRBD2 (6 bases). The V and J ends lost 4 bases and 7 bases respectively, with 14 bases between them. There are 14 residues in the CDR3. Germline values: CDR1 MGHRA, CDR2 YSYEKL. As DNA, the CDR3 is TGCGCCAGCAGCCCCTGGGGGACTCAGAATGAGCAGTTCTTC. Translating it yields CASSPWGTQNEQFF.

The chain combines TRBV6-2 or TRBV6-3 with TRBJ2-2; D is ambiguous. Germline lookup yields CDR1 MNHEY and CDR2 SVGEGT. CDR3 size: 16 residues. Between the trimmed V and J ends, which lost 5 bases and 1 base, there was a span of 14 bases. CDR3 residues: CASSLTDPLNTGELFF. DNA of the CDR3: TGTGCCAGCAGTCTCACCGACCCCCTGAACACCGGGGAGCTGTTTTTT.

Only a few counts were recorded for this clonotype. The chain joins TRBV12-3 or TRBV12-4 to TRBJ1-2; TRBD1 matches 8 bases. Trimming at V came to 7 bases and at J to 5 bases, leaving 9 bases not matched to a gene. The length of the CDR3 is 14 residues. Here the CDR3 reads CASNTGQDNYGYTF. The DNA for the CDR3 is TGTGCCAGCAACACGGGACAGGATAATTATGGCTACACCTTC.